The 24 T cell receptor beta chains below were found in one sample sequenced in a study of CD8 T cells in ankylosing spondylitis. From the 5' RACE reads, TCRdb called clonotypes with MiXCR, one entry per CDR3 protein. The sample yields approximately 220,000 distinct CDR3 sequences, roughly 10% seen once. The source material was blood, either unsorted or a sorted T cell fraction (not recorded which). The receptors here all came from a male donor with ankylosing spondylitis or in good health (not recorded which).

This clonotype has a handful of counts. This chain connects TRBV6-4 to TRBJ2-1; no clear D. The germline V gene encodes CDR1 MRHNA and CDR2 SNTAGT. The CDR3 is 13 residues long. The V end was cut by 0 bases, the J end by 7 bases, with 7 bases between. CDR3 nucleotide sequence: TGTGCCAGCAGTGACTCGACGGAAAATGAGCAGTTCTTC. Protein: CASSDSTENEQFF.

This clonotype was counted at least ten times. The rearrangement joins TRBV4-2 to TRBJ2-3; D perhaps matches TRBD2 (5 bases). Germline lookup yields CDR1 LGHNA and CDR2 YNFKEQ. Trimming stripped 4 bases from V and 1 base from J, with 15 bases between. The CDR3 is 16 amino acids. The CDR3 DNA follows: TGTGCCAGCAGCCTCGTTGCGGGTTCTGGCACAGATACGCAGTATTTT. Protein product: CASSLVAGSGTDTQYF.

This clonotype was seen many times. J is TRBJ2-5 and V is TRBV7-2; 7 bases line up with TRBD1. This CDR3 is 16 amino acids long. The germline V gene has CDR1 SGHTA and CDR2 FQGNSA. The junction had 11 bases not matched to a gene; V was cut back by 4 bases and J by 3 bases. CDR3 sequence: CASSSRGTVSKETQYF. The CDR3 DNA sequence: TGTGCCAGCAGCTCGAGGGGGACAGTTTCTAAAGAGACCCAGTACTTC.

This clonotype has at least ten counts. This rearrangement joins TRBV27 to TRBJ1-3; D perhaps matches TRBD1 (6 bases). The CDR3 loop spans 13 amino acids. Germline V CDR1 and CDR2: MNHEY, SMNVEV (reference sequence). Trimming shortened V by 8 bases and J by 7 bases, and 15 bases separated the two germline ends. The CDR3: CASQRGVTNTIYF. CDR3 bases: TGTGCCAGCCAAAGGGGGGTCACGAACACCATATATTTT.

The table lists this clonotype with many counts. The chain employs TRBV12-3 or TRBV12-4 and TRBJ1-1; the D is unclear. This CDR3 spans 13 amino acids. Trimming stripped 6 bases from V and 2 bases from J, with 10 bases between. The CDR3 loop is CASRYTDNTEAFF. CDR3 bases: TGTGCCAGCAGGTATACAGATAACACTGAAGCTTTCTTT.

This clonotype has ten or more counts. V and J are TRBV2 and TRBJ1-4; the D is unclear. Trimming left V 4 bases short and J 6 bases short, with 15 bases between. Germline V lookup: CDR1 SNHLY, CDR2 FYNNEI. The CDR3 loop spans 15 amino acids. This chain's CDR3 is CASSVRGSTDEKLFF. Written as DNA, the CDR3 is TGTGCCAGCAGTGTCCGGGGTAGCACGGATGAAAAACTGTTTTTT.

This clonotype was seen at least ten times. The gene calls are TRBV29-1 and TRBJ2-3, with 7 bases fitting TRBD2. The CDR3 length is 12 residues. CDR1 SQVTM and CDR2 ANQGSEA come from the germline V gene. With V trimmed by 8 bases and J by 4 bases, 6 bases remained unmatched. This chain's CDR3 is CSSSGAADTQYF. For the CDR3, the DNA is TGCAGCTCCAGCGGGGCGGCAGATACGCAGTATTTT.

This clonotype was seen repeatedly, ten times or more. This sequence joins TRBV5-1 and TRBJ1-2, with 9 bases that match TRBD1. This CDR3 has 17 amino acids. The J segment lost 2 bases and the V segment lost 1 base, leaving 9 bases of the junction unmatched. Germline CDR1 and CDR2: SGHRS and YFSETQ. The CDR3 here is CASSLSGTGNSNYGYTF. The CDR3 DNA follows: TGCGCCAGCAGCTTGTCGGGGACAGGGAATTCCAACTATGGCTACACCTTC. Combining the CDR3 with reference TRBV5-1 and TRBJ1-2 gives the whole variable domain KAGVTQTPRYLIKTRGQQVTLSCSPISGHRSVSWYQQTPGQGLQFLFEYFSETQRNKGNFPGRFSGRQFSNSRSEMNVSTLELGDSALYLCASSLSGTGNSNYGYTFGSGTRLTVV.

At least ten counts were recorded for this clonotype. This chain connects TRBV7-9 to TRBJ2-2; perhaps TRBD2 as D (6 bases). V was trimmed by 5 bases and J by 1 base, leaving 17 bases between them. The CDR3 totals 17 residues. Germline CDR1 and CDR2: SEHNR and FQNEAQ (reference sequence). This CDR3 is CASSRLWAGQNTGELFF. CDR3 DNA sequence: TGTGCCAGCAGCCGCCTTTGGGCGGGGCAGAACACCGGGGAGCTGTTTTTT.

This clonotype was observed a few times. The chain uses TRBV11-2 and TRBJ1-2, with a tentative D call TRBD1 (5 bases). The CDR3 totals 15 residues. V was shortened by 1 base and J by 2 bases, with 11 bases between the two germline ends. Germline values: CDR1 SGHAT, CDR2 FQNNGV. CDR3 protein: CASSLGTHANYGYTF. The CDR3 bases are TGTGCCAGCAGCTTAGGGACACACGCAAACTATGGCTACACCTTC.

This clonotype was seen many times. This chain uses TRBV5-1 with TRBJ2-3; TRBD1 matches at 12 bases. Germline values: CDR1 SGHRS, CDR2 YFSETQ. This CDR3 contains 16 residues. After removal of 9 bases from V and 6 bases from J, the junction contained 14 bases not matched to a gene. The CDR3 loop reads CATSIRDRGRTDTQYF. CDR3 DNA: TGCGCCACGTCAATTAGGGACAGGGGGCGAACGGATACGCAGTATTTT.

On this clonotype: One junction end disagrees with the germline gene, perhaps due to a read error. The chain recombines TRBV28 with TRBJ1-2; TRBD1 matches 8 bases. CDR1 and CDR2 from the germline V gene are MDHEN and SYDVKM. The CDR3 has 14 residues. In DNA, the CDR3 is TGTGCCAGCAGTTTATCCCAGACAGGGGATGGCGACACCTTC. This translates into CASSLSQTGDGDTF.

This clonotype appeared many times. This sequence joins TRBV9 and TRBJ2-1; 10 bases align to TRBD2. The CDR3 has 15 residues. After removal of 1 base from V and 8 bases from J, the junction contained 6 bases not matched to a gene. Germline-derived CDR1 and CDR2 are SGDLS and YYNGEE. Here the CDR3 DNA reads TGTGCCAGCAGCGTACGAGCGGGGGGGGCCTATGAGCAGTTCTTC. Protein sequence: CASSVRAGGAYEQFF.

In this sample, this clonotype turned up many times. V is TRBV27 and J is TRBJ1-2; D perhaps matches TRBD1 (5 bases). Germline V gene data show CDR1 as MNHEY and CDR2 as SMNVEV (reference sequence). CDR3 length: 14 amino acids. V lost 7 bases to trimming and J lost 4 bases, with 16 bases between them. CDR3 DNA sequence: TGTGCCAGCAACCCAGGGAGCCCCTCCTATGGCTACACCTTC. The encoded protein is CASNPGSPSYGYTF.

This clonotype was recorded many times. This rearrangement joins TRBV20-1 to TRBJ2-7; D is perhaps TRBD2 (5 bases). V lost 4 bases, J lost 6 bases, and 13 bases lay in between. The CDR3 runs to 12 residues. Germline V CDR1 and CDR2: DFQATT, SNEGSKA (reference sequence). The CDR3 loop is CSAKEVGSEQYF. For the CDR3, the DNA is TGCAGTGCTAAGGAGGTAGGATCCGAGCAGTACTTC.

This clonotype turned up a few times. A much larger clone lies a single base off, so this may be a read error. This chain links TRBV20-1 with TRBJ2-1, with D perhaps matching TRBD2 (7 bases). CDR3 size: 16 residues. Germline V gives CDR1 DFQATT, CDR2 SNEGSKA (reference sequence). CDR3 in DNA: TGCTGTGCTCCAGAGGGGGGTAGCGGGTCCTACAATGAGCAGTTCTTC. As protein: CCAPEGGSGSYNEQFF.

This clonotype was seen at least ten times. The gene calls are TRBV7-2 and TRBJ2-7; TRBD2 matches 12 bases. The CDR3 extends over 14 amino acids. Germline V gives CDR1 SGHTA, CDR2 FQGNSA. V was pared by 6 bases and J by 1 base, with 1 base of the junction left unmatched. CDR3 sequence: CASSLAGGSYEQYF. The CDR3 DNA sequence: TGTGCCAGCAGTCTAGCGGGGGGGTCCTACGAGCAGTACTTC. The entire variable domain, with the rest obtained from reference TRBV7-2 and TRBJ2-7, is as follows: GAGVSQSPSNKVTEKGKDVELRCDPISGHTALYWYRQSLGQGLEFLIYFQGNSAPDKSGLPSDRFSAERTGGSVSTLTIQRTQQEDSAVYLCASSLAGGSYEQYFGPGTRLTVT.

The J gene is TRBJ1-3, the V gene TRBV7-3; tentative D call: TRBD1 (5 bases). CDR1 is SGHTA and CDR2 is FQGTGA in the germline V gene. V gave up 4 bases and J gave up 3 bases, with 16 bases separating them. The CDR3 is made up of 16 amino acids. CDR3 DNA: TGTGCCAGCAGCTCCCCGGGAGGGGCCCTTGGAAACACCATATATTTT. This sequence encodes CASSSPGGALGNTIYF.

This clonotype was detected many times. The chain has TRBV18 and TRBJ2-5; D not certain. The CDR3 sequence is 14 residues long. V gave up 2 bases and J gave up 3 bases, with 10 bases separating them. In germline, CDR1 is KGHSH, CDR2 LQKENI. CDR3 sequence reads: CASSPSGREETQYF. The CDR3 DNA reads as TGTGCCAGCTCACCATCGGGCCGGGAAGAGACCCAGTACTTC.

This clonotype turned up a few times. The CDR3 spells CASSTPETSGETQYF. In nucleotides, the CDR3 is TGTGCCAGCAGTACCCCCGAGACTAGCGGAGAGACCCAGTACTTC. The genes are TRBV6-1 and TRBJ2-5, with 9 nucleotides matching TRBD2. The CDR3 loop spans 15 amino acids. Looked up from germline, CDR1 is MNHNS and CDR2 is SASEGT. After removal of 5 bases from V and 4 bases from J, the junction contained 8 bases not matched to a gene.

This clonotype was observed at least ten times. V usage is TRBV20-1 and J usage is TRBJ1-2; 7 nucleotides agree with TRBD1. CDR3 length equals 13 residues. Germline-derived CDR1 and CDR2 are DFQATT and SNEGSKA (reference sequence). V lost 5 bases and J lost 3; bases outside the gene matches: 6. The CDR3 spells CSAQLTGHYGYTF. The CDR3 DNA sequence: TGCAGTGCTCAATTGACAGGGCACTATGGCTACACCTTC.

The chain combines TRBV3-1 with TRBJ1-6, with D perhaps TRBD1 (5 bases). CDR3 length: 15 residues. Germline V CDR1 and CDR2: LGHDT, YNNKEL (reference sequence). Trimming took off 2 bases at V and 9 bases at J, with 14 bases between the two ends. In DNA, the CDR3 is TGTGCCAGCAGCCAACTTGGGACGGGGATTTCACCCCTCCACTTT. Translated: CASSQLGTGISPLHF.

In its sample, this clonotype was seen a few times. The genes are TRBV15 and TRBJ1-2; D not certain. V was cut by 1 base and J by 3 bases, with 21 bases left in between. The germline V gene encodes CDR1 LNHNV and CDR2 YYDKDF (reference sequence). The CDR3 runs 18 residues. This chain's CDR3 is CATSRGVGFAGTHYGYTF. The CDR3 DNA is TGTGCCACCAGCAGAGGGGTCGGGTTCGCTGGTACTCACTATGGCTACACCTTC.

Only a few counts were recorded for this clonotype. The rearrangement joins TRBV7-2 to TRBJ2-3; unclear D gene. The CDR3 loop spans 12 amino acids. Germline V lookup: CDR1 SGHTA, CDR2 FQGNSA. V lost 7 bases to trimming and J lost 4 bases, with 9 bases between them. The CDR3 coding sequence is TGTGCCAGCACTCTTAGCCCAGATACGCAGTATTTT. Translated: CASTLSPDTQYF.